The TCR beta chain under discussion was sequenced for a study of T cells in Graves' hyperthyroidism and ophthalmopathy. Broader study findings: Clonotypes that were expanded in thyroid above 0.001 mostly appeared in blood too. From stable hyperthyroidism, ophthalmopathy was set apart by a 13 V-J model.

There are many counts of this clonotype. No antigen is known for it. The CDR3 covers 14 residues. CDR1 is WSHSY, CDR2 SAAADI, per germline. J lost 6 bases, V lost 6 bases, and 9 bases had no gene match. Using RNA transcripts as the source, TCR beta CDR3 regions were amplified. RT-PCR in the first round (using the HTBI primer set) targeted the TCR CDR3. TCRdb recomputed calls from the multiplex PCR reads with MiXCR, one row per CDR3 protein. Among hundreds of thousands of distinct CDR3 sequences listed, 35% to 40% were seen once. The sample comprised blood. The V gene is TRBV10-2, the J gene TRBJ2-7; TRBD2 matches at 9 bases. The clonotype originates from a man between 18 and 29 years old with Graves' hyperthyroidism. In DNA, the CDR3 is TGCGCCAGCAGCTTAACGGAAGCGGGAGGCGAGCAGTACTTC. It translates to CASSLTEAGGEQYF.